The TCR beta chain described here comes from a study of CD8+ T cells in alopecia areata. General study results and limits: There were also resident alphabeta T cells of normal skin sequenced in scalp samples. Higher clonality and more expanded CD8+ clones appeared in lesional than normal scalp.

V lost 1 base and J lost 7, with 11 bases in between. CDR1 is LGHNA and CDR2 is YSLEER in the germline V gene. The CDR3 runs to 14 residues. Sorting of PBMCs yielded the CD4+ and CD8+ T cells. Following RNA extraction, reverse transcription yielded cDNA that acted as the sequencing template. The repertoire was sequenced with immunoSEQ multiplex PCR; TCRdb's copy has only in-frame clones and lacks some. The table lists about 98,000 clones, 35% to 50% of them singletons. This clone was found once. Its antigen is currently unknown. This sequence joins TRBV4-3 and TRBJ2-1, with unresolved D. Sequencing used CD4+ T cells sorted from blood. This receptor was identified in a human donor with alopecia areata. CDR3 DNA sequence: TGCGCCAGCAGCCAAGGAGAGTCACGGAATGAGCAGTTCTTC. This codes for CASSQGESRNEQFF.